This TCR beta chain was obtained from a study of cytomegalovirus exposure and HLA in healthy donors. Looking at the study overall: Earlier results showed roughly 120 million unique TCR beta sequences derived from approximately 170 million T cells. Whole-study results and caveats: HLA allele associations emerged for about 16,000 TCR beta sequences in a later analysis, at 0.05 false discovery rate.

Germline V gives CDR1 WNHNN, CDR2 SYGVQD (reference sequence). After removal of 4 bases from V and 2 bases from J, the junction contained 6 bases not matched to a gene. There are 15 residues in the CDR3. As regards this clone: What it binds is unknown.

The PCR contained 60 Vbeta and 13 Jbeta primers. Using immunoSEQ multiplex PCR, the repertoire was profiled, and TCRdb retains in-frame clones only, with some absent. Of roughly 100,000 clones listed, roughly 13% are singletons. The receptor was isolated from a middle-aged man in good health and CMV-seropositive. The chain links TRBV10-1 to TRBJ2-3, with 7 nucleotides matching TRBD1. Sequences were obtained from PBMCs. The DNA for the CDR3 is TGCGCCAGCAGTGGAGGGGACAGCTTCACAGATACGCAGTATTTT. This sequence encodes CASSGGDSFTDTQYF.